The 21 T cell receptor beta chains listed next were all sequenced from one sample in a study of control samples from healthy donors and cancer patients. Libraries were prepared by immunoSEQ multiplex PCR; TCRdb keeps only in-frame clonotypes and omits some of them. The table shows about 130,000 clones, with roughly 94% occurring only once. The source material was blood. The receptors derive from a man under 40 in good health.

This clone was found once. The CDR3 spells CASSSRWGYTF. The DNA for the CDR3 is TGTGCCAGCAGCTCACGCTGGGGCTACACCTTC. This rearrangement joins TRBV7-9 to TRBJ1-2; D gene ambiguous. Trimming shortened V by 4 bases and J by 8 bases, and 8 bases separated the two germline ends. Germline V gene data show CDR1 as SEHNR and CDR2 as FQNEAQ (reference sequence). The CDR3 is 11 amino acids.

This clone appeared a few times. The V call is TRBV7-9, the J call TRBJ1-3; TRBD1 aligns across 8 bases. Germline values: CDR1 SEHNR, CDR2 FQNEAQ (reference sequence). V shed 1 base, J shed 15 bases, and the junction held 5 bases outside the gene matches. The CDR3 has 12 residues. CDR3 protein: CASSLEQGVEYF. The CDR3 DNA is TGTGCCAGCAGCTTAGAACAGGGGGTCGAATATTTT. Using reference TRBV7-9 and TRBJ1-3 for the parts outside the CDR3, the full variable domain is DTGVSQNPRHKITKRGQNVTFRCDPISEHNRLYWYRQTLGQGPEFLTYFQNEAQLEKSRLLSDRFSAERPKGSFSTLEIQRTEQGDSAMYLCASSLEQGVEYFGEGSWLTVV.

The chain couples TRBV5-6 to TRBJ1-2, with D perhaps matching TRBD1 (5 bases). Trimming stripped 0 bases from V and 2 bases from J, with 5 bases between. The CDR3 is 13 residues long. The V gene's germline CDR1 is SGHDT and CDR2 YYEEEE. This CDR3 reads CASSLEGNYGYTF. The CDR3 DNA sequence: TGTGCCAGCAGCTTGGAGGGGAACTATGGCTACACCTTC. Full variable domain (remainder filled in from reference TRBV5-6 and TRBJ1-2): DAGVTQSPTHLIKTRGQQVTLRCSPKSGHDTVSWYQQALGQGPQFIFQYYEEEERQRGNFPDRFSGHQFPNYSSELNVNALLLGDSALYLCASSLEGNYGYTFGSGTRLTVV.

The chain joins TRBV7-2 to TRBJ2-7; D is possibly TRBD1 (6 bases). Trimming took 5 bases from V and 0 from J, leaving 17 bases between them. Germline V gene data show CDR1 as SGHTA and CDR2 as FQGNSA. The length of the CDR3 is 16 residues. CDR3 sequence (DNA): TGTGCCAGCAGCCCCGGCAGGGGCTCCCTCTCCTACGAGCAGTACTTC. Translating gives CASSPGRGSLSYEQYF. Full variable domain (rest looked up from reference TRBV7-2 and TRBJ2-7): GAGVSQSPSNKVTEKGKDVELRCDPISGHTALYWYRQSLGQGLEFLIYFQGNSAPDKSGLPSDRFSAERTGGSVSTLTIQRTQQEDSAVYLCASSPGRGSLSYEQYFGPGTRLTVT.

V and J are TRBV6-5 and TRBJ1-4; 9 bases map to TRBD1. The CDR3 has 15 amino acids. CDR1 is MNHEY, CDR2 SVGAGI, per germline. V gave up 6 bases and J gave up 8 bases; unmatched junction bases: 10. The CDR3 DNA sequence: TGTGCCAGCAGGTCTCCCGGGACAGGGCTCGAAAAACTGTTTTTT. It specifies CASRSPGTGLEKLFF.

The chain employs TRBV7-8 and TRBJ2-2, with 10 bases aligning to TRBD2. V lost 2 bases, J lost 3 bases, and 9 bases stayed unmatched. The germline V gene has CDR1 SGHVS and CDR2 FQNEAQ. The CDR3 runs to 18 residues. CDR3 in DNA: TGTGCCAGCAGCTTATATGGTAGCGGGGGGCCAGACACCGGGGAGCTGTTTTTT. It translates to CASSLYGSGGPDTGELFF.

This rearrangement joins TRBV18 to TRBJ2-3; 7 bases align to TRBD1. Germline V gene sequence: CDR1 KGHSH, CDR2 LQKENI. With V trimmed by 1 base and J by 2 bases, 3 bases remained unmatched. The CDR3 is 15 amino acids. CDR3 sequence (DNA): TGTGCCAGCTCACCACTTGGGACAGACACAGATACGCAGTATTTT. It encodes CASSPLGTDTDTQYF.

This chain connects TRBV30 to TRBJ1-2, with no clear D. V was trimmed by 0 bases and J by 2 bases, leaving 7 bases between them. The CDR3 loop spans 13 amino acids. Germline CDR1 is GTSNPN and CDR2 is SVGIG (reference sequence). The CDR3 DNA sequence: TGTGCCTGGAGTGTGTCCTCAAACTATGGCTACACCTTC. Protein product: CAWSVSSNYGYTF.

This clone occurred once. This chain joins TRBV30 and TRBJ1-6; 9 bases are shared with TRBD1. The CDR3 totals 17 residues. Unmatched junction bases numbered 16, after V lost 3 bases and J lost 10 bases. Germline values: CDR1 GTSNPN, CDR2 SVGIG (reference sequence). The DNA of the CDR3 is TGTGCCTGGAGCGCTCGACAGGGGGTTCTGTTTGGGTCACCCCTCCACTTT. Encoded protein: CAWSARQGVLFGSPLHF.

The V gene is TRBV7-9, the J gene TRBJ1-1; the D gene is possibly TRBD1 (5 bases). V gave up 5 bases and J gave up 1 base, with 14 bases separating them. CDR3 size: 15 residues. From germline, CDR1 is SEHNR and CDR2 FQNEAQ (reference sequence). CDR3: CASSPQGGGNTEAFF. The CDR3 DNA reads as TGTGCCAGCAGCCCCCAGGGAGGAGGGAACACTGAAGCTTTCTTT.

The sample holds one count of this clone. V and J are TRBV3-1 (or the pseudogene TRBV3-2) and TRBJ1-4; TRBD1 agrees at 8 bases. Trimming at V came to 0 bases and at J to 0 bases, leaving 12 bases not matched to a gene. This CDR3 is 20 amino acids long. Germline loops: CDR1 LGHDT, CDR2 YNNKEL (reference sequence). The CDR3 sequence is CASSQDEGRGPYTTNEKLFF. The DNA of the CDR3 is TGTGCCAGCAGCCAAGATGAGGGCAGGGGGCCGTATACAACTAATGAAAAACTGTTTTTT.

The V call is TRBV2, the J call TRBJ2-5; D is undetermined. The V gene lost 7 bases and the J gene lost 5 bases, with 5 bases spanning the gap. The germline V gene has CDR1 SNHLY and CDR2 FYNNEI. The CDR3 is 10 residues long. The CDR3 reads CASKGETQYF. The CDR3 nucleotides read TGTGCCAGCAAGGGTGAGACCCAGTACTTC.

The V and J genes are TRBV5-5 and TRBJ1-6; D gene unclear. Germline V gene sequence: CDR1 SGHKS, CDR2 YYEKEE (reference sequence). V gave up 4 bases and J gave up 4 bases, with 9 bases separating them. The CDR3 loop spans 14 amino acids. CDR3 DNA sequence: TGTGCCAGCAGCCCGGGGATATATAATTCACCCCTCCACTTT. Its translation: CASSPGIYNSPLHF.

This sequence joins TRBV2 and TRBJ2-1, with 14 positions matching TRBD2. The CDR3 is 17 amino acids. V shed 4 bases, J shed 15 bases, and the junction held 17 bases outside the gene matches. Looked up from germline, CDR1 is SNHLY and CDR2 is FYNNEI. The CDR3 sequence is CASSALTGLAGVQSGFF. The CDR3 DNA follows: TGTGCCAGCAGTGCTCTTACGGGACTAGCGGGGGTACAAAGCGGGTTCTTC.

This rearrangement joins TRBV12-3 or TRBV12-4 to TRBJ2-3; D is unclear. Between the trimmed V and J ends, which lost 3 bases and 7 bases, there was a span of 8 bases. The CDR3 covers 12 residues. CDR3 in amino acids: CASSFLRHTQYF. The CDR3 DNA is TGTGCCAGCAGTTTTTTACGCCATACGCAGTATTTT.

Here the CDR3 reads CATSREHGGQETQYF. CDR3 DNA: TGTGCCACCAGCAGAGAACACGGGGGGCAAGAGACCCAGTACTTC. The chain links TRBV15 to TRBJ2-5; TRBD2 matches 7 bases. From germline, CDR1 is LNHNV and CDR2 YYDKDF (reference sequence). The CDR3 has 15 residues. V lost 0 bases and J lost 2; bases outside the gene matches: 3.

The V gene is TRBV7-2, the J gene TRBJ2-5, with TRBD1 matching over 7 bases. Germline V lookup: CDR1 SGHTA, CDR2 FQGNSA. J gave up 2 bases and V 5 bases, and 5 bases lay outside the gene matches. The CDR3 is 14 residues long. The CDR3 sequence: CASSHRDRQETQYF. In DNA, the CDR3 is TGTGCCAGCAGCCACCGGGACAGACAAGAGACCCAGTACTTC.

J is TRBJ1-1 and V is TRBV6-5, with 7 bases that match TRBD1. Per germline, CDR1 MNHEY and CDR2 SVGAGI. There are 14 residues in the CDR3. Germline trimming cut 8 bases from V and 4 bases from J; bases unmatched to any gene: 10. The DNA of the CDR3 is TGTGCCAGCCGTATTGCAGGGGGTCGCACTGAAGCTTTCTTT. Protein product: CASRIAGGRTEAFF.

CDR3 residues: CASSSTGTPYEQYF. CDR3 DNA sequence: TGTGCCAGCAGCTCTACCGGGACGCCCTACGAGCAGTACTTC. The chain joins TRBV7-9 to TRBJ2-7; the D call may be TRBD1 or TRBD2 (5 bases each). The CDR3 sequence is 14 residues long. Deletions cut 4 bases from V and 2 bases from J, with 12 bases between. Germline V gene data show CDR1 as SEHNR and CDR2 as FQNEAQ (reference sequence).

A word on this clone: An end of the junction differs from the germline gene, which may be a read error. The chain has TRBV6-2 or TRBV6-3 and TRBJ1-2; 8 nucleotides line up with TRBD1. Looked up from germline, CDR1 is MNHEY and CDR2 is SVGEGT. The CDR3 is made up of 15 amino acids. The CDR3 loop reads CASSNSVGTGHGYTF. The CDR3 coding sequence is TGTGCCAGCAGTAACTCGGTCGGGACAGGACATGGCTACACCTTC.

V gene TRBV19 combines with J gene TRBJ2-7; TRBD1 agrees at 8 bases. This CDR3 is built from 15 residues. V was clipped by 3 bases and J by 3 bases; unmatched bases: 7. CDR1 is LNHDA and CDR2 is SQIVND in the germline V gene (reference sequence). CDR3 residues: CASSIGQGAGYEQYF. The CDR3 nucleotides read TGTGCCAGTAGTATTGGGCAGGGGGCGGGCTACGAGCAGTACTTC.